The 26 T cell receptor beta chains presented below share a single source sample, sequenced in a study of T and B cells in COVID-19 patients. TRB was amplified from about 260-540 ng of blood genomic DNA. BIOMED2 TRB-A/B primer pools were used in multiplex TRB PCR. TCRdb fed the multiplex PCR reads into MiXCR, producing one record per CDR3 protein. The sample includes fewer than 15,000 distinct CDR3 sequences, about 25% of them seen just once. Input material: blood. The receptors shown here come from a human donor who had recovered from COVID-19.

Regarding this clonotype: Being one base from a much bigger clone, this may be a read error. This chain connects TRBV6-5 to TRBJ1-5; 8 bases are shared with TRBD1. CDR3 length: 15 amino acids. The V gene's germline CDR1 is MNHEY and CDR2 SVGAGI. This CDR3 is CASSPTGGGNQSQHF. In DNA, the CDR3 is TGTGCCAGCAGTCCCACAGGGGGTGGCAATCAGTCCCAGCATTTT.

The chain is built from TRBV6-5 and TRBJ2-3, with D perhaps being TRBD1 or TRBD2 (5 bases each). CDR1 and CDR2 from the germline V gene are MNHEY and SVGAGI. V gave up 6 bases and J gave up 0 bases, with 10 bases separating them. The CDR3 covers 14 residues. As DNA, the CDR3 is TGTGCCAGCAGCCCCGGGGCTAGCACAGATACGCAGTATTTT. This translates into CASSPGASTDTQYF.

By share, this clonotype ranks as medium-sized. Here the CDR3 DNA reads TGTGCCAGCAGTGACTCTGACACAGATACGCAGTATTTT. Translated, it gives CASSDSDTDTQYF. The genes are TRBV6-4 and TRBJ2-3; D gene ambiguous. Germline values: CDR1 MRHNA, CDR2 SNTAGT. V gave up 0 bases and J gave up 2 bases, with 3 bases separating them. The CDR3 is 13 residues long.

At least ten counts were recorded for this clonotype. The chain couples TRBV5-4 to TRBJ2-7; 9 nucleotides line up with TRBD2. Germline V CDR1 and CDR2: SGHNT, YYREEE (reference sequence). The CDR3 sequence is 14 residues long. After removal of 2 bases from V and 7 bases from J, the junction contained 7 bases not matched to a gene. The CDR3 DNA is TGTGCCAGCAGCTTTAGCGGGAGATTGAGGGAGCAGTACTTC. Amino acid sequence: CASSFSGRLREQYF.

This chain uses TRBV5-1 with TRBJ2-2, with 11 bases matching TRBD2. From germline, CDR1 is SGHRS and CDR2 YFSETQ. The CDR3 has 18 residues. Trimming cost V 1 base and J 1 base; bases outside gene matches: 6. As DNA, the CDR3 is TGCGCCAGCAGCTTGTTCCCTCTAGCGGGGGGGAACACCGGGGAGCTGTTTTTT. Translating it yields CASSLFPLAGGNTGELFF.

V usage is TRBV20-1 and J usage is TRBJ2-7; D uncertain. V gave up 0 bases and J gave up 5 bases, with 20 bases separating them. The CDR3 runs 16 residues. Germline values: CDR1 DFQATT, CDR2 SNEGSKA (reference sequence). The CDR3 reads CSAREILNRGSHEQYF. CDR3 coding DNA: TGCAGTGCTAGAGAGATCCTTAACCGAGGTTCCCACGAGCAGTACTTC.

V and J are TRBV6-1 and TRBJ1-5; no firm D call. Trimming cost V 4 bases and J 0 bases, with 13 bases left between them. The CDR3 covers 16 residues. From germline, CDR1 is MNHNS and CDR2 SASEGT. The CDR3 here is CASSGGVYSSNQPQHF. CDR3 nucleotides: TGTGCCAGCAGTGGGGGTGTGTATAGTAGCAATCAGCCCCAGCATTTT.

By proportion, this clonotype is medium-sized. The chain carries TRBV29-1 and TRBJ1-5, with 7 bases fitting TRBD1. CDR3 length: 13 residues. Germline lookup yields CDR1 SQVTM and CDR2 ANQGSEA. Trimming cost V 5 bases and J 3 bases; bases outside gene matches: 4. The CDR3 nucleotides are TGCAGCGTTACTACAGGGGACAATCAGCCCCAGCATTTT. It encodes CSVTTGDNQPQHF.

This clonotype is medium-sized in the sample. The CDR3 nucleotides read TGTGCCAGCAGCTTGGACCGGGGGGTCACAGATACGCAGTATTTT. Amino acid sequence: CASSLDRGVTDTQYF. This chain joins TRBV5-4 and TRBJ2-3; 7 nucleotides agree with TRBD2. Germline lookup yields CDR1 SGHNT and CDR2 YYREEE (reference sequence). The CDR3 is 15 residues long. Losses at the gene ends were 0 bases for V and 2 bases for J; bases not matched to a gene: 3. Together with reference TRBV5-4 and TRBJ2-3, the CDR3 gives the full variable domain: ETGVTQSPTHLIKTRGQQVTLRCSSQSGHNTVSWYQQALGQGPQFIFQYYREEENGRGNFPPRFSGLQFPNYSSELNVNALELDDSALYLCASSLDRGVTDTQYFGPGTRLTVL.

The chain recombines TRBV27 with TRBJ2-4; tentatively, D is TRBD1 (6 bases). Trimming pared 6 bases from V and 4 bases from J, leaving 10 bases between. The CDR3 has 13 residues. Germline V gene sequence: CDR1 MNHEY, CDR2 SMNVEV (reference sequence). The CDR3 DNA is TGTGCCAGCAGCTCTCAGGGGAAAAACATTCAGTACTTC. This gives the protein CASSSQGKNIQYF.

The CDR3 bases are TGCAGCGCCCGGACTAGCGGGAGGGACACAGATACGCAGTATTTT. It specifies CSARTSGRDTDTQYF. The chain joins TRBV29-1 to TRBJ2-3; the match to TRBD2 covers 15 bases. With V trimmed by 7 bases and J by 2 bases, 4 bases remained unmatched. CDR1 SQVTM and CDR2 ANQGSEA come from the germline V gene. CDR3 length: 15 amino acids.

About this clonotype: A much larger clone lies a single base off, so this may be a read error. The CDR3 loop is CATSRDHTENYGYTF. The CDR3 DNA follows: TGTGCCACCAGCAGAGATCATACAGAAAACTATGGCTACACCTTC. The rearrangement joins TRBV15 to TRBJ1-2, with unresolved D. The CDR3 runs 15 residues. Germline V gives CDR1 LNHNV, CDR2 YYDKDF (reference sequence). V lost 0 bases, J lost 2 bases, and 10 bases lay in between.

Ten or more counts support this clonotype. The V call is TRBV12-3 or TRBV12-4, the J call TRBJ2-3; 7 positions agree with TRBD1. V dropped 5 bases and J dropped 6; count of bases not matched to a gene: 11. CDR3 length: 15 amino acids. CDR3 residues: CASSQQGMDMDTQYF. The CDR3 DNA is TGTGCCAGCAGTCAACAGGGGATGGATATGGATACGCAGTATTTT.

V and J are TRBV7-2 and TRBJ1-2, with D possibly TRBD1 on 5 matching bases. Germline CDR1 is SGHTA and CDR2 is FQGNSA. The germline V and J ends were trimmed by 1 base and 2 bases, with 8 bases remaining between them. The CDR3 totals 14 residues. CDR3 coding DNA: TGTGCCAGCAGCTTAGGAGGGGTGAACTATGGCTACACCTTC. Translation gives CASSLGGVNYGYTF.

The chain has TRBV7-9 and TRBJ2-7; the D gene is possibly TRBD1 (6 bases). Germline V lookup: CDR1 SEHNR, CDR2 FQNEAQ (reference sequence). The CDR3 loop spans 15 amino acids. V shed 5 bases and J shed 3 bases, with 17 bases lying between them. The CDR3 sequence: CASSPAGAGDYEQYF. CDR3 bases: TGTGCCAGCAGCCCCGCTGGGGCAGGGGACTACGAGCAGTACTTC.

This clonotype was counted between two and nine times. The chain links TRBV6-5 to TRBJ1-1; 8 bases are a match to TRBD1. CDR1 is MNHEY and CDR2 is SVGAGI in the germline V gene. V lost 0 bases, J lost 3 bases, and 12 bases stayed unmatched. CDR3 length equals 18 residues. CDR3 loop: CASSYSSSGGASHTEAFF. The CDR3 nucleotides read TGTGCCAGCAGTTACTCGTCTTCAGGGGGCGCATCGCACACTGAAGCTTTCTTT.

In this sample, this clonotype turned up once. The chain couples TRBV20-1 to TRBJ2-1; D gene uncertain. Trimming took 5 bases from V and 5 from J, leaving 7 bases between them. CDR1 and CDR2 (germline): DFQATT, SNEGSKA (reference sequence). The CDR3 has 11 residues. The CDR3 DNA follows: TGCAGTGCTGGATGGGACAATGAGCAGTTCTTC. It translates to CSAGWDNEQFF.

This clonotype is labeled medium-sized. The chain joins TRBV15 to TRBJ2-3; 7 bases map to TRBD2. Germline V gives CDR1 LNHNV, CDR2 YYDKDF (reference sequence). Germline trimming cut 3 bases from V and 4 bases from J; bases unmatched to any gene: 10. The length of the CDR3 is 16 residues. The CDR3 region is CATSRWARELADTQYF. CDR3 DNA: TGTGCCACCAGCAGGTGGGCGCGGGAGCTCGCAGATACGCAGTATTTT.

This clonotype turned up a few times. Written as DNA, the CDR3 is TGCAGTGCGCTGGGACTAGCGGGAACGTCCTACAATGAGCAGTTCTTC. Protein product: CSALGLAGTSYNEQFF. The V call is TRBV20-1, the J call TRBJ2-1, with 13 nucleotides matching TRBD2. Per germline, CDR1 DFQATT and CDR2 SNEGSKA (reference sequence). The length of the CDR3 is 16 residues. Trimming took 6 bases from V and 1 from J; bases not matched to a gene: 6.

This clonotype is categorized as medium-sized. The J gene is TRBJ2-3, the V gene TRBV19, with a possible D match to TRBD2 (6 bases). Germline V CDR1 and CDR2: LNHDA, SQIVND (reference sequence). V was clipped by 8 bases and J by 4 bases, with 13 bases between them. The CDR3 spans 13 residues. The CDR3 DNA sequence: TGTGCCAGTCGGGACTCGGCAGCAGATACGCAGTATTTT. Protein: CASRDSAADTQYF.

This clonotype was counted only a few times. The chain couples TRBV6-4 to TRBJ2-3; D possibly corresponds to TRBD2 (6 bases). V was shortened by 3 bases and J by 0 bases, with 10 bases between the two germline ends. Germline values: CDR1 MRHNA, CDR2 SNTAGT. The CDR3 has 15 amino acids. CDR3 sequence: CASSELAASTDTQYF. The DNA for the CDR3 is TGTGCCAGCAGTGAGTTAGCGGCTAGCACAGATACGCAGTATTTT.

The rearrangement joins TRBV20-1 to TRBJ2-7; a weak D match, TRBD1 (6 bases). V shed 6 bases and J shed 2 bases, with 14 bases lying between them. CDR1 and CDR2 (germline): DFQATT, SNEGSKA (reference sequence). The CDR3 loop spans 13 amino acids. As DNA, the CDR3 is TGCAGTGCAGCAGGGGTTAGCGCCTACGAGCAGTACTTC. Amino acids: CSAAGVSAYEQYF.

This clonotype is termed medium-sized. This rearrangement joins TRBV6-2 or TRBV6-3 to TRBJ2-5, with D unresolved. The CDR3 spans 10 residues. V was pared by 6 bases and J by 5 bases, with 4 bases between. Germline loops: CDR1 MNHEY, CDR2 SVGEGT. The CDR3 reads CASRGETQYF. For the CDR3, the DNA is TGTGCCAGCAGAGGGGAGACCCAGTACTTC.

This clonotype qualifies as medium-sized. The chain recombines TRBV19 with TRBJ2-7; 8 bases align to TRBD2. The CDR3 spans 14 residues. Germline values: CDR1 LNHDA, CDR2 SQIVND (reference sequence). With V trimmed by 3 bases and J by 1 base, 2 bases remained unmatched. Here the CDR3 DNA reads TGTGCCAGTAGTATGTCGGGGGGGTCCTACGAGCAGTACTTC. Protein product: CASSMSGGSYEQYF.

This clonotype came up a few times. The chain employs TRBV20-1 and TRBJ2-7; TRBD2 matches 7 bases. The CDR3 loop spans 12 amino acids. Losses at the gene ends were 2 bases for V and 3 bases for J; bases not matched to a gene: 1. The germline V gene has CDR1 DFQATT and CDR2 SNEGSKA (reference sequence). CDR3 coding DNA: TGCAGTGCTAGACTAGCGGACTACGAGCAGTACTTC. Translating gives CSARLADYEQYF.

This clonotype appeared a few times. The gene calls are TRBV20-1 and TRBJ2-1, with D tentatively TRBD2 (6 bases). With 3 bases removed from V and 6 bases from J, the gap between germline ends came to 15 bases. There are 14 residues in the CDR3. Germline-derived CDR1 and CDR2 are DFQATT and SNEGSKA (reference sequence). CDR3 in amino acids: CSARSTREGNEQFF. DNA of the CDR3: TGCAGTGCTAGGTCGACTAGAGAGGGCAATGAGCAGTTCTTC.